This T cell receptor (beta chain) is from a study of OX40 agonist ivuxolimab in advanced cancers. A note on the overall study: Ivuxolimab, which targeted the costimulatory receptor OX40 (CD134), was an agonistic, fully human IgG2 monoclonal antibody. Of the approximately 54 dose-escalation patients, hepatocellular carcinoma was present in some 19, melanoma in around 15, renal cell carcinoma in 9 and head and neck cancer in 9. Prior anti-PD-1, anti-PD-L1 or anti-CTLA-4 therapy was permitted, and checkpoint inhibitors had been received by roughly 40% of dose-escalation patients. The monotherapy dose-escalation portion (N = 52 patients) of the phase I ivuxolimab trial is reported in the paper. In the dose-escalation cohort, 82.7% of patients were male, and the mean age was roughly 60 years, with a range of about 20 to 79. Three dose-escalation patients achieved partial responses, one with hepatocellular carcinoma and two with cutaneous melanoma. Intravenous ivuxolimab was administered to patients every 2 weeks at six dose levels: 0.01, 0.1, 0.3, 1.5, 3 and 10 mg/kg. The point of sequencing TCRbeta in the periphery was to test whether ivuxolimab changed TCR sequence diversity and drove clonal T-cell expansion.

Trimming takes 4 bases off V and 3 bases off J; junction bases not matched to a gene: 13. The germline V gene (reference sequence) sets CDR1 to MNHEY and CDR2 to SMNVEV. The CDR3 starts with the cysteine, ends with the phenylalanine, and has 17 residues. The sequence is cut down to CDR3 DNA, 51 bases in frame from base 1. Results and caveats for the whole study, not just this receptor: In the 0.1-3.0 mg/kg groups, partial responders had among the lowest normalized peripheral clonal expansion, particularly in CD8+ T cells. Low levels of normalized T-cell clonal expansion were also seen in some patients who did not respond. On average, CD8+ T cells showed more expanded clones than CD4+ T cells after ivuxolimab. The antigen specificity of the clonally expanded peripheral T cells was not determined. At doses of 0.1 to 3.0 mg/kg, clonal expansion of both CD4+ and CD8+ blood T cells was observed from baseline to week 6.

To sequence the TCRbeta CDR3 region, genomic DNA was isolated from the sorted cells. The immunoSEQ Assay was used to sequence the TCRbeta CDR3 regions. Here the immuneACCESS table is served through TCRdb, limited to in-frame sequences with V and J called. Missing clones are a known gap in these copies; in checked studies unresolved V genes cover under half, and the rest lacks a known reason. The sample records approximately 45,000 clones, 85% to 95% of which are singletons. The ten largest clones add up to about 11% of the sample. The trial excluded patients who had a history of autoimmune disease or who were on systemic immunosuppression. Peripheral blood for TCR sequencing was collected from all dose cohorts at baseline, on cycle 4 day 1, and on cycle 7 day 1. Samples were obtained from an open-label, multicenter, first-in-human phase I dose-escalation trial of ivuxolimab. Adults with locally advanced or metastatic melanoma, renal cell, hepatocellular, or head and neck squamous cell carcinoma were enrolled in the trial. Before TCR sequencing, CD4+ T cells and CD8+ T cells from peripheral blood were sorted into separate populations.

Details on this clone: Its antigen has not been determined. Base qualities were left out, and no much larger clone turns up one base away.

The chain joins TRBV27 to TRBJ2-5, with 8 junctional bases fitting TRBD2. This clonotype originated in an adult with an advanced solid tumor such as melanoma, head and neck, liver or kidney cancer. Here the sequenced sample was CD4+ or CD8+ T cells sorted from blood, taken in a trial of the OX40 agonist ivuxolimab. The CDR3 reads as follows: CASSSSLPGGAKETQYF. The DNA is as follows: TGTGCCAGCAGTTCCTCCCTCCCGGGAGGGGCAAAAGAGACCCAGTACTTC.